This TCR beta chain is drawn from a study of glioma-infiltrating T cells after dendritic cell vaccination listed by TCRdb under 2016. Regarding the research as a whole: A cohort of roughly 15 glioblastoma patients from Phase I and II dendritic cell vaccination trials was included, of whom 9 were newly diagnosed and 6 had recurrent disease. In glioblastoma patients vaccinated with dendritic cells, deep sequencing of TCR beta CDR3 regions served to measure the amount of tumor-infiltrating lymphocytes and to compare repertoires between tumor and blood. Between the early 2000s and the early 2010s, patients were given autologous tumor lysate-pulsed dendritic cell vaccination. Survival after dendritic cell vaccination was correlated with TCR sequencing metrics, including TIL content and tumor-blood repertoire overlap. Patients received three intradermal dendritic cell vaccine injections at biweekly intervals in the arm below the axilla. The vaccine consisted of monocyte-derived dendritic cells cultured seven to eight days with IL-4 and GM-CSF, then pulsed overnight with autologous tumor lysate. Study-level results and caveats: No direct relationship between TCR clonality and survival was found, suggesting that a diverse polyclonal response may matter. The three-group TCR overlap response model was characterized as speculative, and prospective validation of the model was stated to be required. Higher estimated pretreatment TIL content predicted longer time to progression and overall survival after dendritic cell vaccination. The cohort was small and heterogeneous, few patients had complete blood and tumor sets, and even fewer had initial-recurrent tumor pairs.

Using the immunoSEQ assay, TCRB CDR3 regions were amplified from approximately 1.9 micrograms of genomic DNA, or from all available DNA when less than that was on hand. For multiplex PCR, 60 forward primers for TCR V beta segments and 13 reverse primers for J beta segments were used. To estimate the number of reads per starting template, synthetic control templates were added to each sample at limiting dilution. Sequencing produced 87 bp reads on the Illumina HiSeq System. The source study handled its data this way. PCR and sequencing errors were removed by a nearest neighbor algorithm that merged closely related sequences. TCR overlap was measured as the percentage of unique tumor TCR beta sequences that were also present in the peripheral blood of the same patient. The table was pulled from immuneACCESS by TCRdb, which kept in-frame rearrangements only. Such tables lose some clones; where checked, under half of the loss comes from unresolved V genes, and the rest has no known cause. The DNA gave D and trimming, while V, J and clone size come from that table. The sample table holds 30,000 to 40,000 clones, of which 82% were seen once. Of the sample, more than 7% is held by the ten largest clones.

To be selected, patients needed enough residual fresh-frozen tumor tissue and more than two years of available survival data. An isocitrate dehydrogenase mutation was not carried by any of the glioblastoma patients, although molecular status was otherwise variable. PBMC were collected before vaccination, two weeks after the third vaccination, and at tumor progression if tumor progression occurred. The Qiagen DNeasy Blood extraction Kit was used to extract genomic DNA. Cut back by 6 bases and 5 bases, the V and J ends lie 16 bases apart. For CDR1 and CDR2, the germline V gene lists MRHNA and SNTAGT. Including cysteine and phenylalanine, the CDR3 has 15 amino acids. Just CDR3 DNA is preserved here, 45 bases in frame from base 1. On this clone itself: Its antigen target is currently unknown. Base qualities are not provided; no much larger clone lies one nucleotide away.

This clonotype was obtained from a human donor with glioblastoma. Specimen: blood, collected before dendritic cell vaccination. The chain uses TRBV6-4 and TRBJ2-2; matching of 5 bases hints at TRBD1 as the D gene. The DNA reads TGTGCCAGCAGCCAAGCCCCTAGGACAACCGGGGAGCTGTTTTTT. Its amino acids are CASSQAPRTTGELFF.